The 31 T cell receptor beta chains presented below share a single source sample, sequenced in a study of blood T cell repertoires in COVID-19. Produced via immunoSEQ multiplex PCR; TCRdb's table is partial and in-frame only. The sample has 310,000 or so clones, 89% seen once. Sequencing input: peripheral blood. All receptors derive from a man between 18 and 29 years old who had recovered from COVID-19.

The chain joins TRBV6-6 to TRBJ1-2, with TRBD1 as a possible D gene (6 bases). Germline V gives CDR1 MNHNY, CDR2 SVGAGI (reference sequence). CDR3 length: 13 amino acids. The V and J ends lost 2 bases and 8 bases respectively, with 12 bases between them. CDR3 loop: CASSYGGAVGYTF. DNA for the CDR3: TGTGCCAGCAGTTACGGGGGGGCTGTAGGCTACACCTTC.

The CDR3 loop is CASTTGEETQYF. DNA of the CDR3: TGTGCCAGCACTACCGGGGAAGAGACCCAGTACTTC. The V call is TRBV7-9, the J call TRBJ2-5; possibly TRBD2 for D (5 bases). CDR1 and CDR2 from the germline V gene are SEHNR and FQNEAQ (reference sequence). This CDR3 region has 12 residues. V lost 7 bases and J 3 bases, leaving 9 bases between the germline ends.

The chain employs TRBV19 and TRBJ2-1, with D possibly TRBD2 on 5 matching bases. The ends were cut back, 0 bases at V and 0 bases at J, with 9 bases in the middle. The CDR3 has 16 amino acids. CDR1 and CDR2 (germline): LNHDA, SQIVND (reference sequence). CDR3 residues: CASSIERGNSYNEQFF. In DNA form, the CDR3 reads TGTGCCAGTAGTATAGAAAGAGGGAACTCCTACAATGAGCAGTTCTTC.

This rearrangement joins TRBV29-1 to TRBJ2-5, with D possibly matching TRBD2 (6 bases). V was shortened by 7 bases and J by 1 base, with 10 bases between the two germline ends. Looked up from germline, CDR1 is SQVTM and CDR2 is ANQGSEA. The CDR3 contains 12 residues. The CDR3 region is CSASGVQETQYF. The CDR3 DNA reads TGCAGCGCCTCGGGAGTCCAAGAGACCCAGTACTTC.

V and J are TRBV7-9 and TRBJ2-2, with 8 bases matching TRBD1. The ends lost 7 bases at V and 3 bases at J; junction bases unmatched: 7. CDR1 SEHNR and CDR2 FQNEAQ come from the germline V gene (reference sequence). The CDR3 length is 15 residues. The CDR3, as DNA: TGTGCCAGCATTGGACAGGGACAAGACACCGGGGAGCTGTTTTTT. Its protein is CASIGQGQDTGELFF.

V gene TRBV19 combines with J gene TRBJ1-2, with 7 bases identical to TRBD1. With 5 bases clipped from V and 8 bases from J, the junction kept 11 bases outside the gene matches. Germline V gene lookup returns CDR1 LNHDA and CDR2 SQIVND (reference sequence). This CDR3 spans 14 amino acids. CDR3: CASSLIWQGGGYTF. CDR3 bases: TGTGCCAGTAGTCTAATTTGGCAGGGGGGAGGCTACACCTTC.

The chain combines TRBV29-1 with TRBJ2-7, with 7 bases matching TRBD2. Germline loops: CDR1 SQVTM, CDR2 ANQGSEA. This CDR3 has 12 amino acids. V lost 6 bases and J lost 7; bases outside the gene matches: 9. The CDR3 DNA sequence: TGCAGCGTCGAATTGGGGGGGGATGAGCAGTACTTC. It is translated as CSVELGGDEQYF.

The rearrangement uses TRBV6-2 or TRBV6-3 and TRBJ1-1, with 8 positions matching TRBD1. V trimming: 4 bases; J trimming: 2 bases; junction bases outside the gene matches: 9. Germline CDR1 and CDR2: MNHEY and SVGEGT. This CDR3 contains 16 residues. The DNA of the CDR3 is TGTGCCAGCAGTTCCCCCTTTGACAGGGGAAACACTGAAGCTTTCTTT. This translates into CASSSPFDRGNTEAFF.

V usage is TRBV7-9 and J usage is TRBJ1-4; D call uncertain. Germline V gives CDR1 SEHNR, CDR2 FQNEAQ (reference sequence). V was cut by 5 bases and J by 3 bases, with 16 bases left in between. This CDR3 is 16 amino acids long. CDR3 DNA: TGTGCCAGCAGCCCCCCGGCGACACCTGCTAATGAAAAACTGTTTTTT. This codes for CASSPPATPANEKLFF.

The V and J genes are TRBV5-6 and TRBJ2-2, with D uncertain. CDR1 is SGHDT and CDR2 is YYEEEE in the germline V gene. Trimming shortened V by 3 bases and J by 7 bases, and 19 bases separated the two germline ends. The CDR3 consists of 16 residues. CDR3 DNA: TGTGCCAGCAGCTCCCTAAAAAGCCCTAGATTCGGGGAGCTGTTTTTT. Its translation: CASSSLKSPRFGELFF. Full variable domain (outside the CDR3, taken from reference TRBV5-6 and TRBJ2-2): DAGVTQSPTHLIKTRGQQVTLRCSPKSGHDTVSWYQQALGQGPQFIFQYYEEEERQRGNFPDRFSGHQFPNYSSELNVNALLLGDSALYLCASSSLKSPRFGELFFGEGSRLTVL.

The CDR3 loop reads CASSESIRSSGNTIYF. The CDR3 region has the DNA TGCGCCAGCAGTGAGTCTATCCGTTCCTCTGGAAACACCATATATTTT. The V call is TRBV10-2, the J call TRBJ1-3; D remains ambiguous. The CDR3 is 16 amino acids. V lost 0 bases, J lost 0 bases, and 9 bases lay in between. Germline CDR1 and CDR2: WSHSY and SAAADI.

The V gene is TRBV15, the J gene TRBJ2-3, with 7 positions matching TRBD2. In germline, CDR1 is LNHNV, CDR2 YYDKDF (reference sequence). The J segment lost 4 bases and the V segment lost 0 bases, leaving 13 bases of the junction unmatched. The CDR3 covers 18 residues. In DNA form, the CDR3 reads TGTGCCACCAGCAGAGACCTGGGGGGGGAGGGCCTTTCAGATACGCAGTATTTT. This codes for CATSRDLGGEGLSDTQYF.

The chain carries TRBV7-2 and TRBJ2-3; possible D gene TRBD2, 5 bases. This CDR3 is 19 amino acids long. The germline V gene has CDR1 SGHTA and CDR2 FQGNSA. Trimming took 5 bases from V and 0 from J, leaving 24 bases between them. In DNA form, the CDR3 reads TGTGCCAGCAGCCCCAAGGTCCCCGACAAGCTAGCTAGCACAGATACGCAGTATTTT. Translating gives CASSPKVPDKLASTDTQYF.

V gene TRBV7-9 combines with J gene TRBJ1-2; no definite D call. Germline CDR1 SEHNR, CDR2 FQNEAQ (reference sequence). The CDR3 is 11 amino acids. Trimming removed 4 bases at V and 4 bases at J, with 4 bases between. For the CDR3, the DNA is TGTGCCAGCAGCTCGCGCTATGGCTACACCTTC. Its translation is CASSSRYGYTF.

Only one count was recorded for this clone. CDR3 nucleotide sequence: TGTGCCACCAGCAGAACTACAGGATTGAACACTGAAGCTTTCTTT. Amino acid sequence: CATSRTTGLNTEAFF. The rearrangement links TRBV15 to TRBJ1-1, with D possibly matching TRBD1 (5 bases). This CDR3 has 15 amino acids. Germline V gene data show CDR1 as LNHNV and CDR2 as YYDKDF (reference sequence). Trimming took 2 bases from V and 0 from J, leaving 10 bases between them.

This clone was picked up one time. V usage is TRBV19 and J usage is TRBJ2-7; 7 nucleotides align to TRBD2. V trimming: 1 base; J trimming: 2 bases; junction bases outside the gene matches: 2. Germline V gene lookup returns CDR1 LNHDA and CDR2 SQIVND (reference sequence). The length of the CDR3 is 14 residues. Here the CDR3 reads CASSIAGGPYEQYF. As DNA, the CDR3 is TGTGCCAGTAGTATAGCGGGAGGTCCCTACGAGCAGTACTTC.

The chain recombines TRBV4-3 with TRBJ1-3; D is uncertain. There are 14 residues in the CDR3. Trimming cost V 1 base and J 2 bases, with 6 bases left between them. In germline, CDR1 is LGHNA, CDR2 YSLEER. This CDR3 reads CASSQGTAGNTIYF. CDR3 DNA: TGCGCCAGCAGCCAAGGCACAGCTGGAAACACCATATATTTT.

V and J are TRBV4-2 and TRBJ1-4; 8 positions match TRBD1. V trimming: 0 bases; J trimming: 5 bases; junction bases outside the gene matches: 5. This CDR3 region has 16 residues. CDR1 and CDR2 (germline): LGHNA, YNFKEQ. The CDR3 here is CASSQDPQGGNEKLFF. DNA of the CDR3: TGTGCCAGCAGCCAAGATCCACAGGGGGGAAATGAAAAACTGTTTTTT.

This sequence joins TRBV6-5 and TRBJ2-7, with D perhaps matching TRBD2 (6 bases). Germline V gene data show CDR1 as MNHEY and CDR2 as SVGAGI. CDR3 length equals 15 residues. V shed 1 base and J shed 2 bases, with 12 bases lying between them. In DNA form, the CDR3 reads TGTGCCAGCAGTTACTGGGACGGGAGTACCTACGAGCAGTACTTC. It specifies CASSYWDGSTYEQYF.

This chain joins TRBV18 and TRBJ1-2; D unclear. The V end lost 3 bases, the J end lost 0 bases, and 17 bases lay between the germline ends. Per the germline V gene, CDR1 is KGHSH and CDR2 is LQKENI. The CDR3 has 17 amino acids. CDR3 DNA: TGTGCCAGCTCACCTCGAGAGGGAGGAAGGGCTAACTATGGCTACACCTTC. Its translation is CASSPREGGRANYGYTF.

The chain carries TRBV12-3 or TRBV12-4 and TRBJ1-1; D is ambiguous. This CDR3 has 13 residues. V gave up 2 bases and J gave up 8 bases, with 12 bases separating them. The CDR3 DNA reads TGTGCCAGCAGTTTATGGGCCCAAACAGAAGCTTTCTTT. It is translated as CASSLWAQTEAFF.

The J gene is TRBJ2-1, the V gene TRBV6-5; no clear D. Looked up from germline, CDR1 is MNHEY and CDR2 is SVGAGI. The CDR3 is 14 amino acids. V was cut by 10 bases and J by 0 bases, with 13 bases left in between. Here the CDR3 DNA reads TGTGCCACCCTTGAGGTGGGCTCCTACAATGAGCAGTTCTTC. Protein product: CATLEVGSYNEQFF.

In its sample, this clone was seen once. J is TRBJ1-2 and V is TRBV4-3; TRBD1 aligns across 8 bases. Germline V lookup: CDR1 LGHNA, CDR2 YSLEER. After removal of 4 bases from V and 11 bases from J, the junction contained 12 bases not matched to a gene. CDR3 size: 14 residues. In DNA, the CDR3 is TGCGCCAGCAGCCCGGGCGCTGGGACAGGACCTTACACCTTC. Residues: CASSPGAGTGPYTF.

V and J are TRBV18 and TRBJ2-1, with a tentative D call TRBD2 (7 bases). This CDR3 region has 16 residues. Germline-derived CDR1 and CDR2 are KGHSH and LQKENI. V was clipped by 3 bases and J by 4 bases, with 16 bases between them. The CDR3 region has the DNA TGTGCCAGCTCACCCATTTCGGGGGGCAGGTACAATGAGCAGTTCTTC. Its protein is CASSPISGGRYNEQFF.

This clone came up once. The chain uses TRBV19 and TRBJ2-5, with TRBD1 matching 8 bases. Germline V gene data show CDR1 as LNHDA and CDR2 as SQIVND (reference sequence). The CDR3 length is 16 residues. V dropped 5 bases and J dropped 4; count of bases not matched to a gene: 12. The CDR3 DNA is TGTGCCAGTAGTGTAAACCAGGGGGCAACAACAGAGACCCAGTACTTC. This translates into CASSVNQGATTETQYF.

The chain recombines TRBV4-3 with TRBJ2-3; D may be TRBD2 (6 bases). The V gene's germline CDR1 is LGHNA and CDR2 YSLEER. The CDR3 length is 17 residues. V lost 0 bases, J lost 0 bases, and 13 bases lay in between. In DNA, the CDR3 is TGCGCCAGCAGCCAAGAGATGTGGGGGGTTAGCACAGATACGCAGTATTTT. Translation: CASSQEMWGVSTDTQYF.

The V and J genes are TRBV6-5 and TRBJ1-2; the D gene is possibly TRBD1 (5 bases). The CDR3 loop spans 16 amino acids. Trimming removed 0 bases from V and 4 bases from J, with 15 bases in between. Germline CDR1 and CDR2: MNHEY and SVGAGI. In nucleotides, the CDR3 is TGTGCCAGCAGTTACTCGACAGCTTCTCTCGGCTATGGCTACACCTTC. Protein sequence: CASSYSTASLGYGYTF.

The chain uses TRBV27 and TRBJ1-6, with D perhaps TRBD1 (6 bases). Deletions cut 5 bases from V and 0 bases from J, with 11 bases between. This CDR3 comprises 16 residues. CDR1 and CDR2 from the germline V gene are MNHEY and SMNVEV (reference sequence). The CDR3 DNA reads TGTGCCAGCAGTCCTACCAGGGGCTCCTATAATTCACCCCTCCACTTT. Translation: CASSPTRGSYNSPLHF.

This clone was seen just once. CDR3: CASSKGHTGNSPLHF. For the CDR3, the DNA is TGTGCCAGCAGCAAGGGACATACCGGGAATTCACCCCTCCACTTT. The rearrangement joins TRBV5-4 to TRBJ1-6; D is perhaps TRBD1 (6 bases). The ends were cut back, 4 bases at V and 7 bases at J, with 15 bases in the middle. The CDR3 spans 15 residues. CDR1 and CDR2 from the germline V gene are SGHNT and YYREEE (reference sequence).

This chain joins TRBV12-3 or TRBV12-4 and TRBJ2-2; D possibly corresponds to TRBD2 (5 bases). The CDR3 is made up of 12 amino acids. Trimming stripped 6 bases from V and 4 bases from J, with 6 bases between. As DNA, the CDR3 is TGTGCCAGCAGGAGGGCCACCGGGGAGCTGTTTTTT. Encoded protein: CASRRATGELFF.

This clone was seen only once. The V and J genes are TRBV6-1 and TRBJ1-2, with D perhaps matching TRBD1 (6 bases). The CDR3 consists of 16 residues. Germline V gives CDR1 MNHNS, CDR2 SASEGT. The V and J ends lost 1 base and 4 bases respectively, with 16 bases between them. The CDR3 nucleotides are TGTGCCAGCAGTGAAGAGGTTTGGCAGGGGATCTATGGCTACACCTTC. It codes for CASSEEVWQGIYGYTF.